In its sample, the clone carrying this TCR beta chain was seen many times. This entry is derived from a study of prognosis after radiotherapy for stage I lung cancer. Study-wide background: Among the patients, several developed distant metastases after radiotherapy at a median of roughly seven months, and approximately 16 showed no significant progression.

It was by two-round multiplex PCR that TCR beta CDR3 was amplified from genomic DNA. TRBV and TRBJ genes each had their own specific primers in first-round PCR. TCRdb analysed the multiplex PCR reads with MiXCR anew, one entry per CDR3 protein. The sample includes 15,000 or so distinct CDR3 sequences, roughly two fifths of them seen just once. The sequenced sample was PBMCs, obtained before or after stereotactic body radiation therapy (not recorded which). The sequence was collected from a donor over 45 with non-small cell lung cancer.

The CDR3 DNA follows: TGTGCCAGCACCCTACAGGGGGCGCGGGGCACTGAAGCTTTCTTT. This translates into CASTLQGARGTEAFF. The chain recombines TRBV6-1 with TRBJ1-1; TRBD1 aligns across 9 bases. Per the germline V gene, CDR1 is MNHNS and CDR2 is SASEGT. Trimming removed 7 bases from V and 4 bases from J; junction bases left unmatched: 10. CDR3 length: 15 amino acids.